The 22 T cell receptor beta chains below were found in one sample sequenced in a study of T cell clones after liver transplantation. TCRdb keeps only in-frame clones here, not all; method: immunoSEQ multiplex PCR. This table holds tens of thousands of clones, 65% to 85% found once. Sequenced material: CD4+ T cells from blood, taken approximately 3.5 years after liver transplant. The receptor set was obtained from a human patient who received a liver transplant. These T cells may partly come from the graft donor.

The rearrangement links TRBV11-2 to TRBJ2-2; no firm D call. V was pared by 1 base and J by 1 base, with 4 bases between. Germline V CDR1 and CDR2: SGHAT, FQNNGV. CDR3 length: 14 residues. In nucleotides, the CDR3 is TGTGCCAGCAGCTTAGTCAGGAACACCGGGGAGCTGTTTTTT. Protein: CASSLVRNTGELFF.

The rearrangement joins TRBV19 to TRBJ2-2; weak D call: TRBD2 (7 bases). In germline, CDR1 is LNHDA, CDR2 SQIVND (reference sequence). V shed 3 bases and J shed 7 bases, with 18 bases lying between them. The CDR3 has 16 amino acids. CDR3 residues: CASSMYGGRQGGELFF. For the CDR3, the DNA is TGTGCCAGTAGTATGTACGGGGGGCGCCAGGGCGGGGAGCTGTTTTTT.

The chain links TRBV7-9 to TRBJ2-5, with 9 bases aligning to TRBD1. This CDR3 is built from 15 residues. Germline CDR1 SEHNR, CDR2 FQNEAQ (reference sequence). The V and J ends lost 5 bases and 3 bases, in that order; junction bases with no gene match: 7. Written as DNA, the CDR3 is TGTGCCAGCAGCCGCCCGGACAGGGGAAAAGAGACCCAGTACTTC. This codes for CASSRPDRGKETQYF.

The chain has TRBV5-1 and TRBJ2-2; D uncertain. The CDR3 runs 15 residues. The V gene's germline CDR1 is SGHRS and CDR2 YFSETQ. Trimming cost V 0 bases and J 3 bases, with 9 bases left between them. In DNA, the CDR3 is TGCGCCAGCAGCTTGGTACACGGAGACACCGGGGAGCTGTTTTTT. This sequence encodes CASSLVHGDTGELFF.

The genes are TRBV11-2 and TRBJ2-7; the match to TRBD1 covers 8 bases. The junction had 3 bases not matched to a gene; V was cut back by 5 bases and J by 3 bases. The CDR3 length is 13 residues. Per the germline V gene, CDR1 is SGHAT and CDR2 is FQNNGV. CDR3 in DNA: TGTGCCAGCAGCCCCGGGACAGGCTACGAGCAGTACTTC. Residues: CASSPGTGYEQYF.

The V and J genes are TRBV6-1 and TRBJ2-7, with 7 nucleotides matching TRBD1. CDR1 and CDR2 from the germline V gene are MNHNS and SASEGT. This CDR3 has 12 residues. The ends lost 8 bases at V and 3 bases at J; junction bases unmatched: 4. The CDR3 DNA reads TGTGCCAGCGGGGGACAGAACTACGAGCAGTACTTC. Its translation is CASGGQNYEQYF.

The CDR3 sequence: CASSLGQNTEAFF. For the CDR3, the DNA is TGTGCCAGCAGCCTGGGACAGAACACTGAAGCTTTCTTT. J is TRBJ1-1 and V is TRBV7-2, with D possibly matching TRBD1 (6 bases). Germline loops: CDR1 SGHTA, CDR2 FQGNSA. V gave up 5 bases and J gave up 1 base, with 8 bases separating them. The CDR3 spans 13 residues.

CDR3 DNA: TGTGCCAGCAGCTTACAGGAGCGGTCCTACGAGCAGTACTTC. This codes for CASSLQERSYEQYF. J is TRBJ2-7 and V is TRBV7-2, with TRBD2 as a possible D gene (5 bases). Germline V gene lookup returns CDR1 SGHTA and CDR2 FQGNSA. The CDR3 is made up of 14 amino acids. Trimming stripped 2 bases from V and 1 base from J, with 9 bases between.

The CDR3 loop reads CATGQGSYGYTF. The CDR3 coding sequence is TGTGCCACGGGACAGGGGAGTTATGGCTACACCTTC. The chain combines TRBV15 with TRBJ1-2; 10 nucleotides align to TRBD1. This CDR3 region has 12 residues. Germline lookup yields CDR1 LNHNV and CDR2 YYDKDF (reference sequence). V gave up 9 bases and J gave up 5 bases; unmatched junction bases: 3.

This rearrangement joins TRBV10-2 to TRBJ1-1; 11 nucleotides align to TRBD1. The CDR3 is 14 amino acids. Germline V gives CDR1 WSHSY, CDR2 SAAADI. The J segment lost 5 bases and the V segment lost 8 bases, leaving 7 bases of the junction unmatched. Here the CDR3 reads CASGPDRGRTEAFF. The CDR3 DNA reads TGCGCCAGCGGGCCGGACAGGGGGCGAACTGAAGCTTTCTTT.

The chain joins TRBV28 to TRBJ1-5, with 10 bases aligning to TRBD1. The CDR3 is 14 residues long. V trimming: 6 bases; J trimming: 7 bases; junction bases outside the gene matches: 6. Germline CDR1 is MDHEN and CDR2 is SYDVKM. The CDR3: CASRPTGGGQPQHF. CDR3 nucleotides: TGTGCCAGCAGGCCGACAGGGGGCGGCCAGCCCCAGCATTTT.

The chain couples TRBV7-9 to TRBJ2-1; TRBD1 or TRBD2 may be the D gene (5 bases each). From germline, CDR1 is SEHNR and CDR2 FQNEAQ (reference sequence). The CDR3 length is 15 residues. V was shortened by 4 bases and J by 8 bases, with 18 bases between the two germline ends. CDR3 bases: TGTGCCAGCAGCTCCCGGGACCCGGTATATCATGAGCAGTTCTTC. Translation: CASSSRDPVYHEQFF.

V gene TRBV5-5 combines with J gene TRBJ2-2; TRBD2 is a possible D gene (6 bases). This CDR3 has 16 residues. V was clipped by 3 bases and J by 0 bases, with 12 bases between them. Germline loops: CDR1 SGHKS, CDR2 YYEKEE (reference sequence). CDR3 sequence: CASSSGGTTNTGELFF. The CDR3 bases are TGTGCCAGCAGCTCTGGGGGGACCACGAACACCGGGGAGCTGTTTTTT.

The V and J genes are TRBV5-4 and TRBJ2-3; a possible D gene is TRBD2 (5 bases). The CDR3 is made up of 14 amino acids. Germline lookup yields CDR1 SGHNT and CDR2 YYREEE (reference sequence). Trimming took 2 bases from V and 0 from J, leaving 7 bases between them. The CDR3 coding sequence is TGTGCCAGCAGCTTACGGGGTAGCACAGATACGCAGTATTTT. Protein sequence: CASSLRGSTDTQYF. Filled out from reference TRBV5-4 and TRBJ2-3, the complete variable domain reads ETGVTQSPTHLIKTRGQQVTLRCSSQSGHNTVSWYQQALGQGPQFIFQYYREEENGRGNFPPRFSGLQFPNYSSELNVNALELDDSALYLCASSLRGSTDTQYFGPGTRLTVL.

The V and J genes are TRBV4-1 and TRBJ2-4, with a tentative D call TRBD1 (6 bases). Trimming removed 1 base from V and 8 bases from J, with 18 bases in between. CDR1 and CDR2 from the germline V gene are MGHRA and YSYEKL. The CDR3 covers 16 residues. The CDR3 spells CASSQGLGQGQHIQYF. CDR3 DNA sequence: TGCGCCAGCAGCCAAGGGTTAGGGCAGGGGCAGCACATTCAGTACTTC.

The rearrangement joins TRBV6-5 to TRBJ2-1, with D possibly being TRBD1 or TRBD2 (5 bases each). This CDR3 is built from 15 residues. Germline CDR1 MNHEY, CDR2 SVGAGI. V was pared by 2 bases and J by 5 bases, with 13 bases between. The CDR3 DNA reads as TGTGCCAGCAGTTACGTAGGGGCGCGGGACAATGAGCAGTTCTTC. Protein: CASSYVGARDNEQFF.

The rearrangement links TRBV7-8 to TRBJ2-5; TRBD2 matches 9 bases. Germline lookup yields CDR1 SGHVS and CDR2 FQNEAQ. The CDR3 has 19 residues. With 2 bases clipped from V and 2 bases from J, the junction kept 15 bases outside the gene matches. The CDR3 loop is CASSLRPAISGGTQETQYF. As DNA, the CDR3 is TGTGCCAGCAGCTTACGCCCGGCCATCAGCGGGGGGACACAAGAGACCCAGTACTTC.

This clone was observed once. This chain joins TRBV2 and TRBJ1-3; TRBD1 aligns across 7 bases. The trim removed 4 bases at V and 2 bases at J, leaving 5 bases unmatched. The CDR3 spans 15 residues. Germline-derived CDR1 and CDR2 are SNHLY and FYNNEI. The CDR3: CASSATGTAGNTIYF. As DNA, the CDR3 is TGTGCCAGCAGTGCTACCGGGACAGCTGGAAACACCATATATTTT.

This sequence joins TRBV12-5 and TRBJ2-1, with TRBD2 as a possible D gene (6 bases). Looked up from germline, CDR1 is LGHNT and CDR2 is FRNRAP. V dropped 1 base and J dropped 0 bases, with 10 bases sitting between them. CDR3 length equals 16 residues. CDR3 residues: CASGLDAGSSYNEQFF. The CDR3 bases are TGTGCTAGTGGTTTGGATGCGGGAAGCTCCTACAATGAGCAGTTCTTC.

This clone was observed a handful of times. The chain is built from TRBV7-9 and TRBJ1-2; D remains ambiguous. V was clipped by 3 bases and J by 0 bases, with 11 bases between them. CDR3 size: 15 residues. Looked up from germline, CDR1 is SEHNR and CDR2 is FQNEAQ (reference sequence). CDR3 sequence reads: CASSFSPTPNYGYTF. In nucleotides, the CDR3 is TGTGCCAGCAGCTTTTCCCCAACCCCTAACTATGGCTACACCTTC.

Only one count was recorded for this clone. The V gene is TRBV7-3, the J gene TRBJ2-5; perhaps TRBD2 as D (5 bases). Germline loops: CDR1 SGHTA, CDR2 FQGTGA. The CDR3 is 12 residues long. Trimming took off 6 bases at V and 4 bases at J, with 9 bases between the two ends. The chain's CDR3 is CASSMAGETQYF. The CDR3 region has the DNA TGTGCCAGCAGTATGGCGGGAGAGACCCAGTACTTC.

J is TRBJ1-5 and V is TRBV7-2; TRBD1 matches 7 bases. Looked up from germline, CDR1 is SGHTA and CDR2 is FQGNSA. The CDR3 is 14 residues long. The junction had 7 bases not matched to a gene; V was cut back by 5 bases and J by 6 bases. DNA for the CDR3: TGTGCCAGCAGCCCCCAGGGGGGACTTCAGCCCCAGCATTTT. Translating it yields CASSPQGGLQPQHF.